The source of this T cell receptor beta chain is a study of PD-L1 blockade in urothelial cancer. Study-level information: Male patients with bladder-origin urothelial cancer numbered about 85% of the 29. Anywhere from 0 to 3 prior chemotherapy regimens had been received by patients. Blood samples had a median of 141,255 T cells, roughly 84,000 unique TCRs, and clonality around 0.08.

The V gene's germline CDR1 is KGHSH and CDR2 LQKENI. Trimming took 3 bases from V and 4 from J; bases not matched to a gene: 2. This CDR3 is 16 amino acids long. For this clone: Other DNA sequences in this specimen translate into the identical CDR3.

The repertoire was sequenced with immunoSEQ multiplex PCR; TCRdb's copy has only in-frame clones and lacks some. Found here are 90,000 to 120,000 clones, around 90% of them singletons; the top ten hold 0.92%. The source was PBMCs, collected around atezolizumab (anti-PD-L1) treatment. This TCR was recovered from a woman of 80 years or more with urothelial cancer. The V gene is TRBV18, the J gene TRBJ2-1, with 14 positions matching TRBD2. CDR3 protein: CASSPWTSGGYNEQFF. In DNA form, the CDR3 reads TGTGCCAGCTCACCCTGGACTAGCGGGGGGTACAATGAGCAGTTCTTC.